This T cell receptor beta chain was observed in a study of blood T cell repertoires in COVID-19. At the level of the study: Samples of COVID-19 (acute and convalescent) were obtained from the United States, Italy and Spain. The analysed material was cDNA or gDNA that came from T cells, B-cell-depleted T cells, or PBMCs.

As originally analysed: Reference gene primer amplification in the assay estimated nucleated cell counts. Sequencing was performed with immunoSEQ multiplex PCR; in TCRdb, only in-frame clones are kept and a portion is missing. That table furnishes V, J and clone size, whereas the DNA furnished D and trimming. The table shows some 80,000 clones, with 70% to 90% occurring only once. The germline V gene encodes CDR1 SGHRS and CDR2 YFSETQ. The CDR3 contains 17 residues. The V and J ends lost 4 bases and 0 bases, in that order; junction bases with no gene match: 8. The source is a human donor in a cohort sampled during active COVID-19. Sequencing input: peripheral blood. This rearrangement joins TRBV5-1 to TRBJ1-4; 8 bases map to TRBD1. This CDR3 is CASSPQGVPATNEKLFF. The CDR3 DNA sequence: TGCGCCAGCAGCCCACAGGGGGTCCCCGCAACTAATGAAAAACTGTTTTTT. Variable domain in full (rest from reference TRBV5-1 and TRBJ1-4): KAGVTQTPRYLIKTRGQQVTLSCSPISGHRSVSWYQQTPGQGLQFLFEYFSETQRNKGNFPGRFSGRQFSNSRSEMNVSTLELGDSALYLCASSPQGVPATNEKLFFGSGTQLSVL.